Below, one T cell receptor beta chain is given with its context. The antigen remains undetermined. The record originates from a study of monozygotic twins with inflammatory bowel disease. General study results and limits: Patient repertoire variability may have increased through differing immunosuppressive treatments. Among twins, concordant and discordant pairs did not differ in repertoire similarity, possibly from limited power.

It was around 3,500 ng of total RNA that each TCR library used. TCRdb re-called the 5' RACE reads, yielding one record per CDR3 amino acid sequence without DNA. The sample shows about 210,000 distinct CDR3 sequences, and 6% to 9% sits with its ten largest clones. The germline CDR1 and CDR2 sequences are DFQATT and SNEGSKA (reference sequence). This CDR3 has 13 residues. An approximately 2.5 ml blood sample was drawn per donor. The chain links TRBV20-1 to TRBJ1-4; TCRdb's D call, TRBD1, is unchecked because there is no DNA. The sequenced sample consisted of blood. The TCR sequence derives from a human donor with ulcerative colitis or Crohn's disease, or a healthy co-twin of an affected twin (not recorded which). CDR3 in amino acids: CSAAGGLGEKLFF.